This T cell receptor beta chain was documented in a study of blood T cells in healthy people across ages. Study details: About one barcoded TCR beta cDNA was captured per two T cells. Whole-study findings and limits: A roughly linear fall in TCR beta diversity per million T cells was seen with increasing age.

A sample-barcoded 5' primer and a J-beta primer mix were used in a second PCR of about 7 to 12 cycles. A template-switch adaptor containing 12 random nucleotides labeled each cDNA molecule. TCRdb re-derived calls from the 5' RACE reads in MiXCR, one entry per CDR3 protein. The top ten clones hold 6.5% to 10% of a sample with more than 1,400,000 distinct CDR3 sequences, 42% of them seen once. This CDR3 comprises 14 residues. CDR1 and CDR2 (germline): SNHLY, FYNNEI. The ends lost 8 bases at V and 2 bases at J; junction bases unmatched: 5. Ranging in age from about 6 to 100, the donors were healthy Caucasian individuals from Russia. This clonotype was recorded a few times. Its target is unknown.

The V call is TRBV2, the J call TRBJ1-1, with TRBD1 identical over 10 bases. Sequenced sample: blood. The clonotype originates from a woman aged 18-29 years in good health. The CDR3 is CASSGTGVNTEAFF. The CDR3 DNA sequence: TGTGCCAGCTCCGGGACAGGGGTAAACACTGAAGCTTTCTTT.